This TCR beta chain was sequenced during a study of control samples from healthy donors and cancer patients. Germline CDR1 is GTSNPN and CDR2 is SVGIG (reference sequence). This CDR3 is 17 amino acids long. The V and J ends lost 2 bases and 1 base, in that order; junction bases with no gene match: 9. Measured with immunoSEQ multiplex PCR; TCRdb has only the in-frame clones, and not every one. The sample holds 90,000 to 100,000 clones, around 80% seen once. The chain employs TRBV30 and TRBJ2-2; TRBD1 aligns across 8 bases. This TCR derives from a woman aged 25 to 39 in good health. The sample consisted of blood. This CDR3 is CAWSNGARGRNTGELFF. DNA for the CDR3: TGTGCCTGGAGTAACGGGGCCAGGGGGCGGAACACCGGGGAGCTGTTTTTT.